These 19 T cell receptor beta chains were sequenced from one sample in a study of blood T cell repertoires in COVID-19. Data came from immunoSEQ multiplex PCR; TCRdb stores just in-frame clones and leaves some out. The top ten clones hold roughly 15% of a sample with around 140,000 clones, about 81% of them seen once. What was sequenced was peripheral blood. These receptor sequences come from a woman aged 80 or over with acute or convalescent COVID-19.

This rearrangement joins TRBV12-3 or TRBV12-4 to TRBJ2-1, with 14 bases matching TRBD2. The CDR3 is 13 residues long. V lost 7 bases to trimming and J lost 9 bases; unmatched junction nucleotides: 2. CDR3 sequence reads: CASKGLAGAEQFF. The CDR3 DNA reads as TGTGCCAGCAAGGGACTAGCGGGAGCTGAGCAGTTCTTC.

The rearrangement links TRBV27 to TRBJ1-2; 9 bases fit TRBD1. The length of the CDR3 is 13 residues. The germline gives CDR1 MNHEY, CDR2 SMNVEV (reference sequence). Trimming cost V 6 bases and J 7 bases; bases outside gene matches: 6. The CDR3 loop reads CASSPATGGGYTF. The DNA for the CDR3 is TGTGCCAGCAGCCCCGCGACAGGGGGTGGCTACACCTTC.

This chain uses TRBV18 with TRBJ2-7; 8 bases are a match to TRBD1. V lost 3 bases, J lost 3 bases, and 10 bases stayed unmatched. The V gene's germline CDR1 is KGHSH and CDR2 LQKENI. The length of the CDR3 is 16 residues. The CDR3 nucleotides read TGTGCCAGCTCACCCCGGACAGGGAGCCTCTACTACGAGCAGTACTTC. It specifies CASSPRTGSLYYEQYF.

The V call is TRBV4-2, the J call TRBJ2-7; TRBD2 aligns across 10 bases. The CDR3 spans 17 residues. J was trimmed by 7 bases and V by 4 bases; bases with no gene match: 16. Per the germline V gene, CDR1 is LGHNA and CDR2 is YNFKEQ. The CDR3 coding sequence is TGTGCCAGCAGCCCCTCTTGGACTAGCGGAGCCATGGAAGAGCAGTACTTC. Translating it yields CASSPSWTSGAMEEQYF.

This chain uses TRBV15 with TRBJ1-3, with D perhaps matching TRBD1 (5 bases). Germline V gene sequence: CDR1 LNHNV, CDR2 YYDKDF (reference sequence). The CDR3 extends over 15 amino acids. The V end was cut by 3 bases, the J end by 2 bases, with 11 bases between. The CDR3 reads CATSRDQGAGNTIYF. The CDR3 DNA follows: TGTGCCACCAGCAGGGATCAGGGTGCTGGAAACACCATATATTTT. The full variable domain, completed using reference TRBV15 and TRBJ1-3, is DAMVIQNPRYQVTQFGKPVTLSCSQTLNHNVMYWYQQKSSQAPKLLFHYYDKDFNNEADTPDNFQSRRPNTSFCFLDIRSPGLGDTAMYLCATSRDQGAGNTIYFGEGSWLTVV.

The chain carries TRBV19 and TRBJ1-4; perhaps TRBD1 as D (5 bases). The ends were cut back, 4 bases at V and 11 bases at J, with 11 bases in the middle. Germline CDR1 and CDR2: LNHDA and SQIVND (reference sequence). The CDR3 consists of 12 residues. The CDR3 nucleotides read TGTGCCAGTAGTAAGGAGGGGAACAAACTGTTTTTT. Protein: CASSKEGNKLFF.

The chain joins TRBV6-2 or TRBV6-3 to TRBJ1-1; 7 bases align to TRBD1. Germline V gene lookup returns CDR1 MNHEY and CDR2 SVGEGT. V shed 6 bases, J shed 6 bases, and the junction held 1 base outside the gene matches. The length of the CDR3 is 11 residues. CDR3 amino acids: CASSDRAEAFF. In DNA, the CDR3 is TGTGCCAGCAGCGACAGGGCTGAAGCTTTCTTT.

This rearrangement joins TRBV2 to TRBJ1-3; 9 nucleotides match TRBD1. CDR3 length equals 13 residues. Germline V gene lookup returns CDR1 SNHLY and CDR2 FYNNEI. V trimming: 10 bases; J trimming: 2 bases; junction bases outside the gene matches: 3. The CDR3 region is CATRQGAGNTIYF. As DNA, the CDR3 is TGTGCCACCCGACAGGGGGCTGGAAACACCATATATTTT. Full variable domain (missing parts from reference TRBV2 and TRBJ1-3): EPEVTQTPSHQVTQMGQEVILRCVPISNHLYFYWYRQILGQKVEFLVSFYNNEISEKSEIFDDQFSVERPDGSNFTLKIRSTKLEDSAMYFCATRQGAGNTIYFGEGSWLTVV.

The chain carries TRBV6-5 and TRBJ1-3, with TRBD1 matching 9 bases. This CDR3 is built from 15 residues. The V gene's germline CDR1 is MNHEY and CDR2 SVGAGI. The V and J ends lost 4 bases and 3 bases, in that order; junction bases with no gene match: 4. CDR3 region: CASSSTGGHGNTIYF. In DNA form, the CDR3 reads TGTGCCAGCAGTTCGACAGGGGGACATGGAAACACCATATATTTT.

Regarding this clone: Here the CDR3 omits its conserved ending phenylalanine or tryptophan, so a read error is the likely source. The DNA is omitted, as the CDR3 cannot be located on it reliably, and the CDR3 follows TCRdb's listing. J is TRBJ1-4 and V is TRBV20-1; the DNA was not compared with TRBD1, the D call given in the table. Germline CDR1 reads DFQATT; CDR2 reads SNEGSKA (reference sequence). The CDR3 totals 11 residues, both ends included. CDR3 in amino acids: CSARDKRHQVI.

This clone was seen once. This rearrangement joins TRBV27 to TRBJ1-2; possible D gene TRBD1, 5 bases. The germline V gene encodes CDR1 MNHEY and CDR2 SMNVEV (reference sequence). Trimming removed 0 bases at V and 3 bases at J, with 8 bases between. The CDR3 is 14 amino acids. The CDR3 region is CASSLSAGHYGYTF. CDR3 DNA sequence: TGTGCCAGCAGTTTATCGGCAGGGCACTATGGCTACACCTTC.

J is TRBJ1-2 and V is TRBV7-9; D possibly corresponds to TRBD1 (5 bases). V lost 5 bases to trimming and J lost 3 bases, with 13 bases between them. This CDR3 is built from 14 residues. Germline V CDR1 and CDR2: SEHNR, FQNEAQ (reference sequence). The CDR3 bases are TGTGCCAGCAGCCAACCCAGGGTCGACTATGGCTACACCTTC. It codes for CASSQPRVDYGYTF.

This clone has more than one count but fewer than ten. This sequence joins TRBV4-1 and TRBJ1-4; no definite D call. V lost 0 bases, J lost 0 bases, and 8 bases lay in between. This CDR3 region has 16 residues. Per the germline V gene, CDR1 is MGHRA and CDR2 is YSYEKL. The CDR3 sequence is CASSQDGTTTNEKLFF. The CDR3 DNA follows: TGCGCCAGCAGCCAAGATGGCACAACAACTAATGAAAAACTGTTTTTT.

The chain is built from TRBV12-5 and TRBJ1-2, with a tentative D call TRBD1 (5 bases). Germline CDR1 and CDR2: LGHNT and FRNRAP. This CDR3 has 13 amino acids. The V gene lost 5 bases and the J gene lost 4 bases, with 11 bases spanning the gap. The DNA for the CDR3 is TGTGCTAGTGGTCTCAGGGATTCCTATGGCTACACCTTC. Its protein is CASGLRDSYGYTF.

V usage is TRBV7-2 and J usage is TRBJ1-1, with 7 bases identical to TRBD1. The CDR3 spans 15 residues. Germline CDR1 reads SGHTA; CDR2 reads FQGNSA. V dropped 5 bases and J dropped 1; count of bases not matched to a gene: 7. CDR3 bases: TGTGCCAGCAGCCCAAGACAGGGATGGAACACTGAAGCTTTCTTT. It yields the protein CASSPRQGWNTEAFF.

V gene TRBV18 combines with J gene TRBJ2-5; the D gene is possibly TRBD1 (5 bases). Germline assignment: CDR1 KGHSH and CDR2 LQKENI. V was shortened by 10 bases and J by 5 bases, with 17 bases between the two germline ends. This CDR3 region has 13 residues. The DNA for the CDR3 is TGTGCCACCGAGGACATATCTGCGGAGACCCAGTACTTC. Its translation: CATEDISAETQYF.

The CDR3 DNA sequence: TGTGCCGGGACAACAGCTAACTATGGCTACACCTTC. Translation: CAGTTANYGYTF. V gene TRBV30 combines with J gene TRBJ1-2, with D tentatively TRBD1 (6 bases). The CDR3 spans 12 residues. CDR1 and CDR2 (germline): GTSNPN, SVGIG (reference sequence). The V gene lost 8 bases and the J gene lost 0 bases, with 10 bases spanning the gap.

The chain employs TRBV7-9 and TRBJ1-3, with a tentative D call TRBD1 (5 bases). CDR1 is SEHNR and CDR2 is FQNEAQ in the germline V gene (reference sequence). The CDR3 loop spans 15 amino acids. Trimming took 1 base from V and 4 from J, leaving 11 bases between them. DNA for the CDR3: TGTGCCAGCAGCTTAGGCAGGGCCGTAGGAAACACCATATATTTT. This encodes CASSLGRAVGNTIYF. The full variable domain, its missing parts supplied by reference TRBV7-9 and TRBJ1-3, is DTGVSQNPRHKITKRGQNVTFRCDPISEHNRLYWYRQTLGQGPEFLTYFQNEAQLEKSRLLSDRFSAERPKGSFSTLEIQRTEQGDSAMYLCASSLGRAVGNTIYFGEGSWLTVV.

V usage is TRBV5-7 and J usage is TRBJ1-1; D is possibly TRBD1 (6 bases). TRBV5-7 is filed as an ORF, its function uncertain. This CDR3 spans 17 amino acids. V lost 2 bases and J 2 bases, leaving 19 bases between the germline ends. The CDR3 DNA is TGTGCCAGCAGCTTATCTAGTGGGACACCTATTAACACTGAAGCTTTCTTT. Encoded protein: CASSLSSGTPINTEAFF.